The 29 T cell receptor beta chains in this list originate from one sample, sequenced in a study of molecular identifiers for immune sequencing clone quantification. One entry per CDR3 protein results from TCRdb running MiXCR on the PCR reads. The sample includes about 330,000 distinct CDR3 sequences, 24% of them seen just once. Sequencing was carried out using naive CD8+ T cells from blood, with Jurkat cell RNA spiked in. The subset is: FACS-sorted CD8+CD4-CCR7+CD45RA+ naive T cells. The source is a human donor in good health. Some libraries in this study had Jurkat cell RNA spiked in.

The rearrangement links TRBV12-3 or TRBV12-4 to TRBJ2-1, with 7 bases matching TRBD1. V was pared by 2 bases and J by 7 bases, with 2 bases of the junction left unmatched. The CDR3 has 13 residues. The CDR3 spells CASSLLQGNEQFF. Here the CDR3 DNA reads TGTGCCAGCAGTTTATTACAGGGGAATGAGCAGTTCTTC.

This clonotype was detected a few times. One end of the junction varies from germline; a read error may be responsible. The chain combines TRBV28 with TRBJ1-1, with 8 bases that match TRBD1. This CDR3 region has 13 residues. Per the germline V gene, CDR1 is MDHEN and CDR2 is SYDVKM. CDR3 sequence reads: CAGSFRGLTEAFF. CDR3 bases: TGTGCCGGCAGTTTCAGGGGGCTCACTGAAGCTTTCTTT.

At least ten counts were recorded for this clonotype. For the CDR3, the DNA is TGTGCCAGCAGCACCACGGTAGCGGGAGGAAAAACAGATACGCAGTATTTT. Translation gives CASSTTVAGGKTDTQYF. The chain is built from TRBV7-9 and TRBJ2-3, with 10 bases identical to TRBD2. Trimming at V came to 5 bases and at J to 3 bases, leaving 11 bases not matched to a gene. The CDR3 has 17 residues. CDR1 and CDR2 from the germline V gene are SEHNR and FQNEAQ (reference sequence).

This chain connects TRBV7-9 to TRBJ2-1; D uncertain. V was clipped by 7 bases and J by 0 bases, with 13 bases between them. The CDR3 runs 15 residues. Germline V gene data show CDR1 as SEHNR and CDR2 as FQNEAQ (reference sequence). CDR3 coding DNA: TGTGCCAGCACCTCCAGAGAGAGCTCCTACAATGAGCAGTTCTTC. Amino acids: CASTSRESSYNEQFF. Complete variable domain (other parts from reference TRBV7-9 and TRBJ2-1): DTGVSQNPRHKITKRGQNVTFRCDPISEHNRLYWYRQTLGQGPEFLTYFQNEAQLEKSRLLSDRFSAERPKGSFSTLEIQRTEQGDSAMYLCASTSRESSYNEQFFGPGTRLTVL.

The CDR3 loop is CASSFLGQTKEQYF. In DNA form, the CDR3 reads TGTGCCAGCAGCTTCCTAGGACAGACAAAGGAGCAGTACTTC. This chain connects TRBV5-5 to TRBJ2-7, with TRBD1 as a possible D gene (6 bases). V gave up 2 bases and J gave up 7 bases, with 16 bases separating them. The CDR3 extends over 14 amino acids. The germline CDR1 and CDR2 sequences are SGHKS and YYEKEE (reference sequence).

This clonotype was seen a few times. The rearrangement joins TRBV27 to TRBJ1-1, with D tentatively TRBD1 (5 bases). Germline V lookup: CDR1 MNHEY, CDR2 SMNVEV (reference sequence). The CDR3 totals 14 residues. Trimming left V 1 base short and J 6 bases short, with 12 bases between. CDR3 in amino acids: CASSLWQGGAEAFF. The CDR3 DNA reads as TGTGCCAGCAGTTTATGGCAGGGAGGCGCTGAAGCTTTCTTT.

This clonotype has only a few counts. The rearrangement joins TRBV5-1 to TRBJ2-3; TRBD1 might be the D (6 bases). Germline values: CDR1 SGHRS, CDR2 YFSETQ. Trimming left V 2 bases short and J 0 bases short, with 10 bases between. This CDR3 region has 15 residues. The CDR3 DNA reads TGCGCCAGCAGCTTCCGACAGGCTAGCACAGATACGCAGTATTTT. It specifies CASSFRQASTDTQYF.

This clonotype was counted ten times or more. J is TRBJ2-3 and V is TRBV20-1; D perhaps matches TRBD2 (5 bases). Trimming took 0 bases from V and 3 from J, leaving 19 bases between them. The CDR3 sequence is 17 residues long. Germline lookup yields CDR1 DFQATT and CDR2 SNEGSKA (reference sequence). The CDR3: CSARDEIYSDYTDTQYF. CDR3 DNA: TGCAGTGCTAGAGATGAAATTTATAGCGACTATACAGATACGCAGTATTTT.

The chain couples TRBV5-3 to TRBJ2-1; TRBD1 matches 9 bases. TRBV5-3 is annotated as an ORF whose role is uncertain. The length of the CDR3 is 16 residues. V lost 8 bases, J lost 8 bases, and 17 bases stayed unmatched. The CDR3, as DNA: TGTGCCAGCACCATTGAACCACAGGGGGCCAGCTATGAGCAGTTCTTC. Amino acid sequence: CASTIEPQGASYEQFF.

The genes are TRBV4-3 and TRBJ2-3; D perhaps matches TRBD1 (5 bases). CDR1 and CDR2 (germline): LGHNA, YSLEER. This CDR3 spans 16 amino acids. V was trimmed by 1 base and J by 2 bases, leaving 13 bases between them. The DNA of the CDR3 is TGCGCCAGCAGCCAAGCCGCGCAGGGAACCACAGATACGCAGTATTTT. Its translation: CASSQAAQGTTDTQYF.

Concerning this clonotype: Just one base apart from a much larger clone, this may be a read error. The rearrangement links TRBV5-1 to TRBJ1-6; 7 bases line up with TRBD1. Losses at the gene ends were 0 bases for V and 12 bases for J; bases not matched to a gene: 6. CDR3 length: 14 amino acids. Germline loops: CDR1 SGHRS, CDR2 YFSETQ. Written as DNA, the CDR3 is TGCGCCAGCAGCTTGGGGGACAGCCATTTACCCCTCCACTTT. Translation gives CASSLGDSHLPLHF.

This clonotype was found a few times. Since a much larger clone is just one base distant, this may be a read error. This CDR3 fails to terminate in the conserved phenylalanine or tryptophan, so it likely reflects a read error. This rearrangement joins TRBV23-1 to TRBJ1-5; 7 bases are shared with TRBD1. TRBV23-1 falls under the ORF class, with uncertain function. V lost 4 bases and J lost 7; bases outside the gene matches: 7. The CDR3 covers 14 residues. CDR3 protein: CASSPQQGSQPQHS. The CDR3 region has the DNA TGCGCCAGCAGTCCCCAACAGGGGAGCCAGCCCCAGCATTCT.

Ten or more counts support this clonotype. This chain joins TRBV29-1 and TRBJ1-4; possible D gene TRBD1, 6 bases. Trimming pared 7 bases from V and 4 bases from J, leaving 13 bases between. Per germline, CDR1 SQVTM and CDR2 ANQGSEA. This CDR3 contains 13 residues. This CDR3 reads CSALDSFNEKLFF. The CDR3 DNA reads TGCAGCGCCCTGGACAGTTTTAATGAAAAACTGTTTTTT.

The CDR3 nucleotides read TGTGCCACCGGGGTCGGAAGCAATCAGCCCCAGCATTTT. Amino acids: CATGVGSNQPQHF. The rearrangement uses TRBV24-1 and TRBJ1-5; D ambiguous. Trimming removed 9 bases at V and 1 base at J, with 9 bases between. The CDR3 length is 13 residues. Germline CDR1 and CDR2: KGHDR and SFDVKD.

At least ten counts were recorded for this clonotype. This rearrangement joins TRBV12-3 or TRBV12-4 to TRBJ2-3; 10 nucleotides agree with TRBD1. CDR3 length: 14 amino acids. V gave up 4 bases and J gave up 5 bases; unmatched junction bases: 3. The CDR3 spells CASSSTGGVDTQYF. Here the CDR3 DNA reads TGTGCCAGCAGTTCGACAGGGGGCGTAGATACGCAGTATTTT.

This clonotype was seen a few times. V gene TRBV27 combines with J gene TRBJ2-3, with 10 bases fitting TRBD2. The CDR3 sequence is 16 residues long. Trimming at V came to 5 bases and at J to 5 bases, leaving 10 bases not matched to a gene. Germline loops: CDR1 MNHEY, CDR2 SMNVEV (reference sequence). The CDR3 sequence: CASSPTALAGRDTQYF. The CDR3 DNA sequence: TGTGCCAGCAGTCCAACCGCACTAGCGGGGAGAGATACGCAGTATTTT.

This clonotype was observed at least ten times. The CDR3 DNA reads as TGTGCCAGCAGCCCCAGCTATGGTACGGGCTATGGCTACACCTTC. It codes for CASSPSYGTGYGYTF. V gene TRBV14 combines with J gene TRBJ1-2; D gene unclear. This CDR3 spans 15 amino acids. The V gene lost 4 bases and the J gene lost 4 bases, with 16 bases spanning the gap. CDR1 and CDR2 (germline): SGHDN, FVKESK.

As for this clonotype: The final CDR3 position lacks the conserved phenylalanine or tryptophan, pointing to a likely read error. The rearrangement links TRBV7-9 to TRBJ2-2; D may match TRBD1 or TRBD2 (5 bases each). Germline V gene lookup returns CDR1 SEHNR and CDR2 FQNEAQ (reference sequence). The CDR3 contains 15 residues. The germline V and J ends were trimmed by 5 bases and 5 bases, with 15 bases remaining between them. The CDR3 region has the DNA TGTGCCAGCAGCGATGCTGGGACGTTGACCGGGGAGCTGTTTCTT. Its translation: CASSDAGTLTGELFL.

The chain recombines TRBV2 with TRBJ2-7; 12 bases line up with TRBD2. Germline CDR1 SNHLY, CDR2 FYNNEI. V shed 7 bases, J shed 9 bases, and the junction held 10 bases outside the gene matches. This CDR3 contains 14 residues. CDR3 DNA sequence: TGTGCCAGCATTCCGCCTAGCGGGGGGGCTGGGCAGTACTTC. Amino acid sequence: CASIPPSGGAGQYF. Full variable domain (outside the CDR3, taken from reference TRBV2 and TRBJ2-7): EPEVTQTPSHQVTQMGQEVILRCVPISNHLYFYWYRQILGQKVEFLVSFYNNEISEKSEIFDDQFSVERPDGSNFTLKIRSTKLEDSAMYFCASIPPSGGAGQYFGPGTRLTVT.

The V gene is TRBV6-2 or TRBV6-3, the J gene TRBJ2-3, with a weak D call TRBD1 (6 bases). Trimming removed 2 bases at V and 4 bases at J, with 13 bases between. Germline V gives CDR1 MNHEY, CDR2 SVGEGT. CDR3 length equals 15 residues. CDR3 region: CASSYAFDRPDTQYF. In DNA form, the CDR3 reads TGTGCCAGCAGTTACGCGTTCGACAGGCCAGATACGCAGTATTTT.

The chain is built from TRBV20-1 and TRBJ2-5; 10 nucleotides agree with TRBD2. V trimming: 1 base; J trimming: 3 bases; junction bases outside the gene matches: 5. The length of the CDR3 is 15 residues. Germline CDR1 DFQATT, CDR2 SNEGSKA (reference sequence). The CDR3 DNA reads as TGCAGTGCTAGAGTCATAGCGGGAGGCGAAGAGACCCAGTACTTC. Amino acids: CSARVIAGGEETQYF.

This clonotype was detected ten times or more. The chain is built from TRBV29-1 and TRBJ2-1; D possibly corresponds to TRBD2 (6 bases). V was pared by 7 bases and J by 5 bases, with 15 bases between. Germline CDR1 is SQVTM and CDR2 is ANQGSEA. There are 13 residues in the CDR3. The CDR3 sequence: CSDTRDSDNEQFF. The DNA of the CDR3 is TGCAGCGACACCCGGGACTCAGACAATGAGCAGTTCTTC.

This chain links TRBV27 with TRBJ1-1; D uncertain. CDR3 length: 14 residues. Germline lookup yields CDR1 MNHEY and CDR2 SMNVEV (reference sequence). Trimming removed 8 bases from V and 6 bases from J, with 19 bases in between. The CDR3 nucleotides are TGTGCCAGCGGGCCGACTTTCCTGGGCGCTGAAGCTTTCTTT. Residues: CASGPTFLGAEAFF.

In this sample, this clonotype turned up many times. This rearrangement joins TRBV2 to TRBJ2-3, with 8 bases aligning to TRBD2. Germline V lookup: CDR1 SNHLY, CDR2 FYNNEI. V was clipped by 4 bases and J by 6 bases; unmatched bases: 9. The CDR3 is made up of 15 amino acids. The CDR3 loop is CASSAVAGGWDTQYF. Written as DNA, the CDR3 is TGTGCCAGCAGTGCTGTGGCGGGGGGCTGGGATACGCAGTATTTT.

This clonotype has ten or more counts. The genes are TRBV2 and TRBJ2-2; tentatively, D is TRBD2 (5 bases). V was cut by 2 bases and J by 6 bases, with 19 bases left in between. Germline CDR1 and CDR2: SNHLY and FYNNEI. This CDR3 is 17 amino acids long. CDR3 residues: CASSELRARRGSGELFF. The CDR3, as DNA: TGTGCCAGCAGTGAACTCCGGGCCCGACGAGGGTCCGGGGAGCTGTTTTTT.

V usage is TRBV30 and J usage is TRBJ1-2; no definite D call. The CDR3 is 13 residues long. The germline V and J ends were trimmed by 5 bases and 8 bases, with 18 bases remaining between them. Per the germline V gene, CDR1 is GTSNPN and CDR2 is SVGIG (reference sequence). The CDR3 here is CAWGPSTHGGYTF. DNA of the CDR3: TGTGCCTGGGGGCCGTCGACCCATGGCGGCTACACCTTC.

This clonotype was seen ten or more times. V and J are TRBV6-1 and TRBJ2-2; D unclear. The CDR3 contains 15 residues. The V end lost 8 bases, the J end lost 1 base, and 14 bases lay between the germline ends. CDR1 and CDR2 (germline): MNHNS, SASEGT. CDR3 region: CASGIPRLNTGELFF. The CDR3 DNA follows: TGTGCCAGCGGTATTCCTAGGTTGAACACCGGGGAGCTGTTTTTT.

With respect to this clonotype: This clone may be a read error of a much larger clone one base away. Here the CDR3 omits its conserved ending phenylalanine or tryptophan, so a read error is the likely source. This chain joins TRBV2 and TRBJ1-5; D remains unclear. V lost 5 bases and J 3 bases, leaving 11 bases between the germline ends. CDR3 length: 14 residues. Germline CDR1 is SNHLY and CDR2 is FYNNEI. In DNA form, the CDR3 reads TGTGCCAGCAGTCTCGGGATCTACAATCAGCCCCAGCATCTT. Translation: CASSLGIYNQPQHL.

This clonotype was recorded at least ten times. The chain links TRBV2 to TRBJ2-6; D gene ambiguous. Looked up from germline, CDR1 is SNHLY and CDR2 is FYNNEI. Between the trimmed V and J ends, which lost 7 bases and 2 bases, there was a span of 9 bases. The CDR3 extends over 14 amino acids. The CDR3 reads CASKSGAGANVLTF. CDR3 coding DNA: TGTGCCAGCAAATCAGGTGCTGGGGCCAACGTCCTGACTTTC.